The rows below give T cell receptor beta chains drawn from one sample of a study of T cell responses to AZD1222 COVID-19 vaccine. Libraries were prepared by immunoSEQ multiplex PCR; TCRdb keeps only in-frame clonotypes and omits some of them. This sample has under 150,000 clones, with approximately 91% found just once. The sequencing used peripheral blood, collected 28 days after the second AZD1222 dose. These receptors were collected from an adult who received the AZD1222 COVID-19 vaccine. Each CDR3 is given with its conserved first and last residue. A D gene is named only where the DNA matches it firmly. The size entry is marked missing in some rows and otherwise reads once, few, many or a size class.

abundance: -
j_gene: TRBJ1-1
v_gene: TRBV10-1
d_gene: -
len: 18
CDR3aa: CASSERQPRLHMNTEAFF
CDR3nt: TGCGCCAGCAGTGAGAGACAGCCACGGTTACACATGAACACTGAAGCTTTCTTT

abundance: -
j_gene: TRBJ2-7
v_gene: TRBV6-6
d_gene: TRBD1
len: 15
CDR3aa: CASSPDRISSYEQYF
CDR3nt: TGTGCCAGCAGTCCGGACAGGATCAGCTCCTACGAGCAGTACTTC

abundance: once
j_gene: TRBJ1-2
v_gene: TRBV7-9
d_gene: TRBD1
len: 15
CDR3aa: CASSLWTGTSYGYTF
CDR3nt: TGTGCCAGCAGCTTATGGACAGGGACCTCCTATGGCTACACCTTC

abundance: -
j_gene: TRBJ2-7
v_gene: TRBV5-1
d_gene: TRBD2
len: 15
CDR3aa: CASSFVASGSYEQYF
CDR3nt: TGCGCCAGCAGCTTCGTGGCTAGCGGAAGCTACGAGCAGTACTTC

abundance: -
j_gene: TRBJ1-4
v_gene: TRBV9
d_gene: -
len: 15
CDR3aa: CASSVGGGAYEKLFF
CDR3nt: TGTGCCAGCAGCGTAGGTGGGGGGGCTTATGAAAAACTGTTTTTT

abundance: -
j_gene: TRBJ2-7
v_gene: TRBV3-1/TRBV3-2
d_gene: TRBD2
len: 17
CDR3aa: CASSQDRPSGRSYEQYF
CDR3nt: TGTGCCAGCAGCCAAGATCGTCCCAGCGGGAGGTCCTACGAGCAGTACTTC

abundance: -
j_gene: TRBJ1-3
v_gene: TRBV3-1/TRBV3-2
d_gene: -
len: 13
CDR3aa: CASSPGGGNTIYF
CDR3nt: TGTGCCAGCAGCCCCGGCGGGGGAAACACCATATATTTT

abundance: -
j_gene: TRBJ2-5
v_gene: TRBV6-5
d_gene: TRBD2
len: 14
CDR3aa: CASRLAGVKETQYF
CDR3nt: TGTGCCAGCAGGCTAGCGGGGGTTAAAGAGACCCAGTACTTC

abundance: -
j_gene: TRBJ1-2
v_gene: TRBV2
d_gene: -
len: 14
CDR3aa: CASSGDSLLGGYTF
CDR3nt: TGTGCCAGCAGTGGTGACAGCCTATTGGGTGGCTACACCTTC

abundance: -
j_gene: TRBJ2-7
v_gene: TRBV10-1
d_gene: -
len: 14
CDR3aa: CASSESPGRVEQYF
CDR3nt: TGCGCCAGCAGTGAGTCCCCCGGGCGGGTCGAGCAGTACTTC

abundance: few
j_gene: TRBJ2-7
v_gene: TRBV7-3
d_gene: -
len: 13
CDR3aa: CASSLGRGNEQYF
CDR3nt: TGTGCCAGCAGCTTAGGAAGGGGCAACGAGCAGTACTTC

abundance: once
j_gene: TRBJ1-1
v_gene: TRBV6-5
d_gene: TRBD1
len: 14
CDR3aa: CASSRTGLDTEAFF
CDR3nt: TGTGCCAGCAGTCGGACAGGTTTGGACACTGAAGCTTTCTTT

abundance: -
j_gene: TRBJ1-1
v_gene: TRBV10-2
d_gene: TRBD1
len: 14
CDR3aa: CASGDSRLYTEAFF
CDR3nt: TGCGCCAGTGGGGACAGTCGTTTGTACACTGAAGCTTTCTTT

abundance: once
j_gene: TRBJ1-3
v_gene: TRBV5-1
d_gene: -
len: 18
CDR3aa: CASSLGQHAGLSGNTIYF
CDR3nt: TGCGCCAGCAGCTTAGGACAGCACGCTGGCCTCTCTGGAAACACCATATATTTT

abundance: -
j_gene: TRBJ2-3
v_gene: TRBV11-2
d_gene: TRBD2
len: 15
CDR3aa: CASSYSGGGSDTQYF
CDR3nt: TGTGCCAGCAGCTATAGCGGGGGGGGATCAGATACGCAGTATTTT

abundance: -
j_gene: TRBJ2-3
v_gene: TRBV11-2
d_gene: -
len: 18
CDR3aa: CASSLWLGPPRRTDTQYF
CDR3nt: TGTGCCAGCAGCTTATGGCTGGGACCCCCCAGGCGGACAGATACGCAGTATTTT

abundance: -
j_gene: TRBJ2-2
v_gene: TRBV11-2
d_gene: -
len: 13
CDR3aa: CASSPLGTGELFF
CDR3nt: TGTGCCAGCAGCCCATTAGGGACCGGGGAGCTGTTTTTT

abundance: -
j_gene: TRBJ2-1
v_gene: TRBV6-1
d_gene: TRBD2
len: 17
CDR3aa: CASSAGVGLAGINEQFF
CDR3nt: TGTGCCAGCAGTGCGGGGGTTGGACTAGCGGGGATCAATGAGCAGTTCTTC

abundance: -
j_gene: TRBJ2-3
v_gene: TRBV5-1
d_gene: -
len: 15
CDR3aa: CASSPSGGGTDTQYF
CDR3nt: TGCGCCAGCAGCCCCTCCGGGGGTGGCACAGATACGCAGTATTTT

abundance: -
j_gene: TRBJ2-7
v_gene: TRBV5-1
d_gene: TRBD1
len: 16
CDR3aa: CASSLGSAGGMVQQYF
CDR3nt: TGCGCCAGCAGCTTGGGGTCGGCAGGGGGTATGGTCCAGCAGTACTTC

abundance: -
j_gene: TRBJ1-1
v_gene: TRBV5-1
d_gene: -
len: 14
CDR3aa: CASSTGGQNTEAFF
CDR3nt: TGCGCCAGCAGCACGGGGGGACAGAACACTGAAGCTTTCTTT

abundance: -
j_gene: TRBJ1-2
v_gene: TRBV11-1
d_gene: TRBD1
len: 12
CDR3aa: CASSWDSYGYTF
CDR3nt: TGTGCCAGCAGCTGGGACAGCTATGGCTACACCTTC

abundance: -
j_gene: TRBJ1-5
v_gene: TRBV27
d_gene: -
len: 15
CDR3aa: CASSSGTDNNQPQHF
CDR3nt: TGTGCCAGCAGCTCCGGGACGGATAACAATCAGCCCCAGCATTTT

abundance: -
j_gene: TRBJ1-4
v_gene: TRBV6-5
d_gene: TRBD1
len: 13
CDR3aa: CASSYSSGGKLFF
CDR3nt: TGTGCCAGCAGTTATTCATCAGGGGGAAAACTGTTTTTT

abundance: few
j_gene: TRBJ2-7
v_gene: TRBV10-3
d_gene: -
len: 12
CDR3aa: CAISERGYEQYF
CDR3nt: TGTGCCATCAGTGAGAGGGGGTACGAGCAGTACTTC

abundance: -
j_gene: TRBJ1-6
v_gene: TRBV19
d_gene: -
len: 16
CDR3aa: CASSILVAGGNSPLHF
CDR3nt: TGTGCCAGTAGTATCCTGGTCGCAGGAGGGAATTCACCCCTCCACTTT

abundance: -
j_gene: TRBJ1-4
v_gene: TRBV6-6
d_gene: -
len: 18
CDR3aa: CASSPRTATLGTNEKLFF
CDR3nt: TGTGCCAGCAGTCCGCGGACAGCTACCCTGGGAACTAATGAAAAACTGTTTTTT

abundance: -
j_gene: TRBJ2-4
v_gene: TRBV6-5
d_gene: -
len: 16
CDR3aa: CASSFSGGLAKNIQYF
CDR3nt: TGTGCCAGCAGTTTCTCAGGGGGACTAGCCAAAAACATTCAGTACTTC

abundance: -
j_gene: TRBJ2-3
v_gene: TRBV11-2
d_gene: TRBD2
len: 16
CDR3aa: CASSYAAGGPGDTQYF
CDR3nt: TGTGCCAGCAGCTATGCCGCGGGAGGGCCGGGGGATACGCAGTATTTT

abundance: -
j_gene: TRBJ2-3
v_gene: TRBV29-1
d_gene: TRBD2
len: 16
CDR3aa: CSVAEWTSGRIDTQYF
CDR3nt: TGCAGCGTTGCAGAGTGGACTAGCGGGAGGATTGATACGCAGTATTTT

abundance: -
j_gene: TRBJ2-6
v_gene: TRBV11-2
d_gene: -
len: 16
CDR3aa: CASSSQMTGGANVLTF
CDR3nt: TGTGCCAGCAGCTCCCAGATGACTGGTGGGGCCAACGTCCTGACTTTC

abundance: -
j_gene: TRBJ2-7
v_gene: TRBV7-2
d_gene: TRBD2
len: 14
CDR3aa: CASSRGGGAYEQYF
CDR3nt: TGTGCCAGCAGCCGGGGCGGGGGGGCCTACGAGCAGTACTTC

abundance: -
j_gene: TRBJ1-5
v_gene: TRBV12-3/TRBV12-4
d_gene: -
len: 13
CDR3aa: CASSITAIQPQHF
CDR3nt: TGTGCCAGCAGCATTACGGCAATTCAGCCCCAGCATTTT

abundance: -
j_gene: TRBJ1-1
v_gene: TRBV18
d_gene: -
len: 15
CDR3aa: CASSLSGRTNTEAFF
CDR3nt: TGTGCCAGCTCATTATCGGGACGGACGAACACTGAAGCTTTCTTT

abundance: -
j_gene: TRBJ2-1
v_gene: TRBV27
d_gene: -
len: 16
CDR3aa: CASTAMPGQINNEQFF
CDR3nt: TGTGCCAGCACCGCCATGCCGGGACAAATTAACAATGAGCAGTTCTTC

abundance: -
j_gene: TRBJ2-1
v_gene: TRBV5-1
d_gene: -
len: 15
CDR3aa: CASSGATSSYNEQFF
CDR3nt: TGCGCCAGCAGCGGCGCGACTAGCTCCTACAATGAGCAGTTCTTC

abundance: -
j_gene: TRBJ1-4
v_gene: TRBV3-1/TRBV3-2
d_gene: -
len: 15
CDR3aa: CASSRNKGVNEKLFF
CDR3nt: TGTGCCAGCAGCCGGAATAAGGGCGTGAATGAAAAACTGTTTTTT

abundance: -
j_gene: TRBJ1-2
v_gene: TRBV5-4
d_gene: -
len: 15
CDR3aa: CASSLAGGTDYGYTF
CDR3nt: TGTGCCAGCAGCTTGGCCGGGGGGACGGATTATGGCTACACCTTC

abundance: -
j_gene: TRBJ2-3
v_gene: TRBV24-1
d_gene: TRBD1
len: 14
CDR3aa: CATSAGTGGNTQYF
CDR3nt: TGTGCCACCAGTGCAGGGACAGGGGGAAATACGCAGTATTTT